Below are 22 T cell receptor beta chains sequenced from a single sample in a study of blood T cell repertoires in COVID-19. Using immunoSEQ multiplex PCR, the repertoire was profiled, and TCRdb retains in-frame clones only, with some absent. The table records 55,000 to 80,000 clones, about 74% of them present only once. Sequencing was performed on peripheral blood. Receptors were obtained from a woman older than 75 with acute or convalescent COVID-19.

V is TRBV9 and J is TRBJ2-3; D remains unclear. In germline, CDR1 is SGDLS, CDR2 YYNGEE. The V end was cut by 4 bases, the J end by 6 bases, with 9 bases between. The CDR3 sequence is 12 residues long. The CDR3 nucleotides are TGTGCCAGCAGCTCCAACCGGGATACGCAGTATTTT. Translation: CASSSNRDTQYF.

V usage is TRBV7-9 and J usage is TRBJ1-5; no firm D call. The CDR3 is 15 amino acids. CDR1 and CDR2 from the germline V gene are SEHNR and FQNEAQ (reference sequence). V was pared by 1 base and J by 7 bases, with 14 bases between. This chain's CDR3 is CASSLDRTAGQPQHF. In DNA, the CDR3 is TGTGCCAGCAGCTTAGACAGAACGGCGGGGCAGCCCCAGCATTTT. Full variable domain (rest looked up from reference TRBV7-9 and TRBJ1-5): DTGVSQNPRHKITKRGQNVTFRCDPISEHNRLYWYRQTLGQGPEFLTYFQNEAQLEKSRLLSDRFSAERPKGSFSTLEIQRTEQGDSAMYLCASSLDRTAGQPQHFGDGTRLSIL.

CDR3 DNA: TGCGCCAGCAGCCCGGCCGCGGCCTCCCTCAATGAGCAGTTCTTC. This sequence encodes CASSPAAASLNEQFF. The V call is TRBV5-1, the J call TRBJ2-1, with no clear D. Germline V gene lookup returns CDR1 SGHRS and CDR2 YFSETQ. V gave up 4 bases and J gave up 6 bases, with 17 bases separating them. The CDR3 consists of 15 residues.

This chain joins TRBV6-5 and TRBJ1-2; TRBD1 is a possible D gene (5 bases). From germline, CDR1 is MNHEY and CDR2 SVGAGI. Trimming shortened V by 0 bases and J by 4 bases, and 12 bases separated the two germline ends. CDR3 length equals 15 residues. Here the CDR3 reads CASSYSPRVAYGYTF. CDR3 nucleotides: TGTGCCAGCAGTTACTCGCCCAGGGTGGCCTATGGCTACACCTTC.

This rearrangement joins TRBV19 to TRBJ2-5; a weak D match, TRBD2 (7 bases). This CDR3 has 15 residues. The V end lost 4 bases, the J end lost 5 bases, and 17 bases lay between the germline ends. CDR1 LNHDA and CDR2 SQIVND come from the germline V gene (reference sequence). The CDR3 coding sequence is TGTGCCAGTAGTACCGGCGGGGGCTCCAGGGAGACCCAGTACTTC. It specifies CASSTGGGSRETQYF. The whole variable domain, filled in from reference TRBV19 and TRBJ2-5, reads DGGITQSPKYLFRKEGQNVTLSCEQNLNHDAMYWYRQDPGQGLRLIYYSQIVNDFQKGDIAEGYSVSREKKESFPLTVTSAQKNPTAFYLCASSTGGGSRETQYFGPGTRLLVL.

This chain uses TRBV10-3 with TRBJ2-7; tentative D call: TRBD1 (5 bases). Germline loops: CDR1 ENHRY, CDR2 SYGVKD. The CDR3 sequence is 12 residues long. The ends were cut back, 3 bases at V and 13 bases at J, with 16 bases in the middle. CDR3 coding DNA: TGTGCCATCAGTGAAGTCGTGGGCAGGGAATACTTC. Translating gives CAISEVVGREYF.

The chain has TRBV3-1 (or the pseudogene TRBV3-2) and TRBJ2-7; TRBD1 agrees at 7 bases. Germline CDR1 and CDR2: LGHDT and YNNKEL (reference sequence). The junction had 14 bases not matched to a gene; V was cut back by 3 bases and J by 6 bases. This CDR3 is 16 amino acids long. In DNA form, the CDR3 reads TGTGCCAGCAGCCACGCACAGGACAGGCCTTGGGGCGAGCAGTACTTC. Translating gives CASSHAQDRPWGEQYF.

The chain combines TRBV7-9 with TRBJ2-2, with no clear D. The CDR3 has 13 amino acids. Trimming took off 1 base at V and 6 bases at J, with 6 bases between the two ends. Germline loops: CDR1 SEHNR, CDR2 FQNEAQ (reference sequence). The DNA for the CDR3 is TGTGCCAGCAGCTTAGTCGGTTCCGGGGAGCTGTTTTTT. Its translation: CASSLVGSGELFF.

V gene TRBV18 combines with J gene TRBJ2-7; possibly TRBD2 for D (6 bases). Germline V gene sequence: CDR1 KGHSH, CDR2 LQKENI. V was shortened by 1 base and J by 0 bases, with 10 bases between the two germline ends. This CDR3 comprises 15 residues. CDR3 sequence reads: CASSPQGLSSYEQYF. The CDR3 DNA reads as TGTGCCAGCTCACCACAGGGACTCAGCTCCTACGAGCAGTACTTC.

The chain has TRBV18 and TRBJ1-1; 9 bases match TRBD1. Germline CDR1 reads KGHSH; CDR2 reads LQKENI. V shed 5 bases, J shed 2 bases, and the junction held 0 bases outside the gene matches. This CDR3 is built from 13 residues. The CDR3 region has the DNA TGTGCCAGCTCAACAGGGGGCAACACTGAAGCTTTCTTT. It encodes CASSTGGNTEAFF.

This clone was observed once. The chain is built from TRBV30 and TRBJ1-1; D possibly corresponds to TRBD1 (6 bases). Trimming took 5 bases from V and 1 from J, leaving 11 bases between them. CDR3 length equals 13 residues. In germline, CDR1 is GTSNPN, CDR2 SVGIG (reference sequence). DNA of the CDR3: TGTGCCTGGTCGGGGGGGGCGAACACTGAAGCTTTCTTT. Amino acids: CAWSGGANTEAFF.

The rearrangement uses TRBV9 and TRBJ2-7; TRBD2 matches at 8 bases. The CDR3 length is 12 residues. CDR1 and CDR2 from the germline V gene are SGDLS and YYNGEE. V was pared by 2 bases and J by 6 bases, with 1 base of the junction left unmatched. The CDR3 loop reads CASSVLAGEQYF. The CDR3 region has the DNA TGTGCCAGCAGCGTTCTAGCGGGCGAGCAGTACTTC.

The chain recombines TRBV7-9 with TRBJ1-1; a possible D gene is TRBD1 (6 bases). In germline, CDR1 is SEHNR, CDR2 FQNEAQ (reference sequence). V was pared by 5 bases and J by 5 bases, with 18 bases between. This CDR3 has 15 amino acids. The CDR3 spells CASSPSAGEGTEAFF. The DNA for the CDR3 is TGTGCCAGCAGCCCTAGCGCAGGGGAGGGGACTGAAGCTTTCTTT.

This clone was observed a few times. The V gene is TRBV4-2, the J gene TRBJ2-1; 10 nucleotides match TRBD2. Germline CDR1 LGHNA, CDR2 YNFKEQ. The CDR3 is 19 amino acids. J was trimmed by 4 bases and V by 4 bases; bases with no gene match: 16. The CDR3 DNA reads TGTGCCAGCAGCCTTTCACCGCAGAGCGGGAGGGATCCTTACAATGAGCAGTTCTTC. Amino acid sequence: CASSLSPQSGRDPYNEQFF.

This chain joins TRBV7-9 and TRBJ1-2; D is perhaps TRBD1 (6 bases). The CDR3 is made up of 13 amino acids. Germline-derived CDR1 and CDR2 are SEHNR and FQNEAQ (reference sequence). Trimming removed 5 bases from V and 2 bases from J, with 9 bases in between. The CDR3 loop is CASSPGQNYGYTF. Here the CDR3 DNA reads TGTGCCAGCAGCCCCGGACAGAACTATGGCTACACCTTC.

Regarding this clone: The same CDR3 is also encoded by other DNA sequences in this sample. V gene TRBV6-4 combines with J gene TRBJ1-1; tentative D call: TRBD1 (6 bases). V lost 0 bases and J 4 bases, leaving 9 bases between the germline ends. CDR3 length: 14 residues. CDR1 and CDR2 from the germline V gene are MRHNA and SNTAGT. CDR3 in amino acids: CASSDSSRGTEAFF. CDR3 nucleotides: TGTGCCAGCAGTGACTCGTCCAGGGGCACTGAAGCTTTCTTT.

This chain uses TRBV25-1 with TRBJ2-5, with a weak D call TRBD1 (5 bases). The ends were cut back, 6 bases at V and 4 bases at J, with 12 bases in the middle. CDR1 MGHDK and CDR2 SYGVNS come from the germline V gene. The CDR3 runs to 13 residues. CDR3 loop: CASRDQGVETQYF. The CDR3 DNA follows: TGTGCCAGCAGAGACCAGGGTGTAGAGACCCAGTACTTC.

This chain links TRBV5-1 with TRBJ2-1, with 12 positions matching TRBD2. CDR1 is SGHRS, CDR2 YFSETQ, per germline. V lost 2 bases and J lost 3; bases outside the gene matches: 12. This CDR3 has 19 residues. The CDR3 DNA follows: TGCGCCAGCAGCTTCCCAACTAGCGGGAGGAGTGATAGCTACAATGAGCAGTTCTTC. Protein sequence: CASSFPTSGRSDSYNEQFF.

This clone appeared a single time. This chain joins TRBV10-2 and TRBJ2-1; 14 bases are a match to TRBD2. The CDR3 loop spans 17 amino acids. Germline V gene data show CDR1 as WSHSY and CDR2 as SAAADI. The trim removed 2 bases at V and 2 bases at J, leaving 2 bases unmatched. The CDR3, as DNA: TGCGCCAGCAGTGAGGGGACTAGCGGGAGACCCTACAATGAGCAGTTCTTC. The encoded protein is CASSEGTSGRPYNEQFF.

V usage is TRBV9 and J usage is TRBJ1-2; 9 positions match TRBD1. This CDR3 is 16 amino acids long. After removal of 3 bases from V and 4 bases from J, the junction contained 10 bases not matched to a gene. Germline V gene sequence: CDR1 SGDLS, CDR2 YYNGEE. For the CDR3, the DNA is TGTGCCAGCAGCGCCCACTCCGGGACAGGGACCTATGGCTACACCTTC. Amino acid sequence: CASSAHSGTGTYGYTF.

The V and J genes are TRBV3-1 (or the pseudogene TRBV3-2) and TRBJ2-2; tentative D call: TRBD1 (6 bases). CDR3 length: 15 amino acids. Germline V gene lookup returns CDR1 LGHDT and CDR2 YNNKEL (reference sequence). V was cut by 6 bases and J by 6 bases, with 17 bases left in between. The CDR3 coding sequence is TGTGCCAGCAGGTTGGGGCAGGGGTCTTCCGGGGAGCTGTTTTTT. Its protein product is CASRLGQGSSGELFF.

V usage is TRBV7-9 and J usage is TRBJ1-1, with a weak D call TRBD1 (6 bases). CDR1 is SEHNR and CDR2 is FQNEAQ in the germline V gene (reference sequence). The V and J ends lost 0 bases and 5 bases respectively, with 16 bases between them. The CDR3 extends over 16 amino acids. This CDR3 is CASSLAGRGALTEAFF. The CDR3, as DNA: TGTGCCAGCAGCTTAGCGGGTCGGGGGGCGCTAACTGAAGCTTTCTTT. Based on the CDR3 plus reference TRBV7-9 and TRBJ1-1, the full variable domain is DTGVSQNPRHKITKRGQNVTFRCDPISEHNRLYWYRQTLGQGPEFLTYFQNEAQLEKSRLLSDRFSAERPKGSFSTLEIQRTEQGDSAMYLCASSLAGRGALTEAFFGQGTRLTVV.